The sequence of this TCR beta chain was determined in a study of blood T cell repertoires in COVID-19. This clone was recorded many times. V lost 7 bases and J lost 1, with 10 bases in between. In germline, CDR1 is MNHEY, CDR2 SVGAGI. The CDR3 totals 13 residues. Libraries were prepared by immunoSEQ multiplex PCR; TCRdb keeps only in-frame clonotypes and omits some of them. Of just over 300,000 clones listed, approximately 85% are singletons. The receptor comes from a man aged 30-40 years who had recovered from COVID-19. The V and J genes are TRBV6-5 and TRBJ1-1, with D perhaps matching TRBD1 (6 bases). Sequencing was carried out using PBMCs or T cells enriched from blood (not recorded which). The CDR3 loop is CASMRRGNTEAFF. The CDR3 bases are TGTGCCAGCATGCGCAGGGGGAACACTGAAGCTTTCTTT.